The 26 T cell receptor beta chains listed next were all sequenced from one sample in a study of T cells in Graves' hyperthyroidism and ophthalmopathy. Amplified TCR beta CDR3 regions derived from RNA transcripts. Researchers ran a first-round RT-PCR on the TCR CDR3 using the HTBI primer set. A single record per CDR3 protein comes from TCRdb applying MiXCR to the multiplex PCR reads. The table has hundreds of thousands of distinct CDR3 sequences, about a third seen once. The sample consisted of blood. The receptor source for this set is a woman aged 40 to 50 with Graves' hyperthyroidism.

This clonotype was seen ten or more times. V usage is TRBV19 and J usage is TRBJ1-1; maybe TRBD1 (5 bases). Germline V gives CDR1 LNHDA, CDR2 SQIVND (reference sequence). This CDR3 has 13 residues. The V and J ends lost 3 bases and 4 bases respectively, with 9 bases between them. CDR3 DNA sequence: TGTGCCAGTAGTATTACGGGGGTCACTGAAGCTTTCTTT. The encoded protein is CASSITGVTEAFF.

The V gene is TRBV12-3 or TRBV12-4, the J gene TRBJ1-1; no definite D call. The CDR3 is 13 residues long. V dropped 2 bases and J dropped 10 bases, with 14 bases sitting between them. The CDR3 reads CASSLQSRGGAFF. In DNA form, the CDR3 reads TGTGCCAGCAGTTTACAGTCCCGCGGCGGAGCTTTCTTT.

The table lists this clonotype with many counts. The chain combines TRBV15 with TRBJ2-5, with 9 nucleotides matching TRBD2. Germline CDR1 is LNHNV and CDR2 is YYDKDF (reference sequence). Trimming at V came to 1 base and at J to 3 bases, leaving 3 bases not matched to a gene. CDR3 size: 15 residues. CDR3 region: CATSRGSSGKETQYF. In DNA form, the CDR3 reads TGTGCCACCAGCAGAGGGTCTAGCGGGAAAGAGACCCAGTACTTC.

This clonotype showed up just a few times. The rearrangement links TRBV9 to TRBJ1-1; D perhaps matches TRBD1 (5 bases). Germline CDR1 and CDR2: SGDLS and YYNGEE. This CDR3 is 14 amino acids long. Trimming cost V 4 bases and J 3 bases, with 13 bases left between them. CDR3 in DNA: TGTGCCAGCAGCCAAGATGGGGCACACACTGAAGCTTTCTTT. This codes for CASSQDGAHTEAFF.

A few counts support this clonotype. V and J are TRBV19 and TRBJ1-6; D is undetermined. Germline values: CDR1 LNHDA, CDR2 SQIVND (reference sequence). V dropped 3 bases and J dropped 8 bases, with 11 bases sitting between them. The length of the CDR3 is 14 residues. As DNA, the CDR3 is TGTGCCAGTAGTATGGAAGGGAAGGATTCACCCCTCCACTTT. Its translation: CASSMEGKDSPLHF.

The chain joins TRBV10-3 to TRBJ1-1; 10 positions agree with TRBD1. V shed 10 bases, J shed 5 bases, and the junction held 7 bases outside the gene matches. The CDR3 loop spans 13 amino acids. The germline V gene encodes CDR1 ENHRY and CDR2 SYGVKD. Here the CDR3 reads CASKGQGSTEAFF. In DNA form, the CDR3 reads TGTGCCAGCAAGGGACAGGGGTCGACTGAAGCTTTCTTT.

The sample holds a few counts of this clonotype. V is TRBV28 and J is TRBJ1-1; 10 bases align to TRBD1. Germline assignment: CDR1 MDHEN and CDR2 SYDVKM. The V segment lost 6 bases and the J segment 7 bases; nucleotides outside the gene matches: 5. CDR3 length: 13 residues. The CDR3 DNA sequence: TGTGCCAGCAGATCGGGACAGGGGTTTGAAGCTTTCTTT. This codes for CASRSGQGFEAFF. Looking up the rest from reference TRBV28 and TRBJ1-1 gives the full variable domain: DVKVTQSSRYLVKRTGEKVFLECVQDMDHENMFWYRQDPGLGLRLIYFSYDVKMKEKGDIPEGYSVSREKKERFSLILESASTNQTSMYLCASRSGQGFEAFFGQGTRLTVV.

For the CDR3, the DNA is TGTGCCAGCAGTTTGCAAGTTGCAGAAGAGACCCAGTACTTC. Amino acid sequence: CASSLQVAEETQYF. The chain is built from TRBV12-3 or TRBV12-4 and TRBJ2-5; D uncertain. Trimming shortened V by 3 bases and J by 3 bases, and 11 bases separated the two germline ends. CDR3 length: 14 residues.

This clonotype was counted only a few times. The rearrangement joins TRBV6-1 to TRBJ1-3; no clear D. CDR3 length: 16 residues. Trimming removed 5 bases from V and 2 bases from J, with 16 bases in between. Germline V gene lookup returns CDR1 MNHNS and CDR2 SASEGT. The CDR3 here is CASSSPGVSTGNTIYF. CDR3 in DNA: TGTGCCAGCAGTTCCCCCGGGGTTTCTACTGGAAACACCATATATTTT.

This clonotype was seen repeatedly, ten times or more. The chain is built from TRBV2 and TRBJ2-7, with 8 nucleotides matching TRBD1. Germline V gene data show CDR1 as SNHLY and CDR2 as FYNNEI. The CDR3 runs to 16 residues. J was trimmed by 9 bases and V by 6 bases; bases with no gene match: 19. CDR3 amino acids: CASSLHGTGRDHGQYF. The CDR3 coding sequence is TGTGCCAGCAGCTTACACGGGACAGGCCGTGATCATGGGCAGTACTTC.

This chain connects TRBV20-1 to TRBJ2-7; tentatively, D is TRBD2 (5 bases). V was clipped by 0 bases and J by 3 bases, with 9 bases between them. CDR3 length equals 13 residues. CDR1 is DFQATT and CDR2 is SNEGSKA in the germline V gene (reference sequence). The CDR3 here is CSARDVAGYEQYF. DNA for the CDR3: TGCAGTGCTAGAGATGTGGCGGGCTACGAGCAGTACTTC.

This sequence joins TRBV20-1 and TRBJ1-6, with 10 positions matching TRBD1. The germline gives CDR1 DFQATT, CDR2 SNEGSKA (reference sequence). Trimming at V came to 3 bases and at J to 14 bases, leaving 4 bases not matched to a gene. This CDR3 is 12 amino acids long. CDR3 protein: CSARDRGNTLHF. The DNA for the CDR3 is TGCAGTGCTAGGGACAGGGGGAACACCCTCCACTTT.

This clonotype was detected many times. The chain links TRBV19 to TRBJ1-1; D is ambiguous. The CDR3 is made up of 12 amino acids. Germline V CDR1 and CDR2: LNHDA, SQIVND (reference sequence). Trimming removed 7 bases at V and 2 bases at J, with 8 bases between. As DNA, the CDR3 is TGTGCCAGTATTGTCGGAAACACTGAAGCTTTCTTT. It encodes CASIVGNTEAFF.

The chain links TRBV2 to TRBJ1-4; no reliable D call. CDR3 length: 13 residues. V gave up 6 bases and J gave up 4 bases, with 9 bases separating them. From germline, CDR1 is SNHLY and CDR2 FYNNEI. In DNA, the CDR3 is TGTGCCAGCAGGAGGGCGCTTAATGAAAAACTGTTTTTT. This encodes CASRRALNEKLFF.

The chain is built from TRBV4-2 and TRBJ2-7, with TRBD2 identical over 10 bases. Looked up from germline, CDR1 is LGHNA and CDR2 is YNFKEQ. This CDR3 spans 14 amino acids. The trim removed 2 bases at V and 6 bases at J, leaving 4 bases unmatched. The CDR3 DNA is TGTGCCAGCAGCCAACGGACTAGCGGTTCCGAGCAGTACTTC. Encoded protein: CASSQRTSGSEQYF.

This chain joins TRBV29-1 and TRBJ2-7; D is possibly TRBD2 (6 bases). The CDR3 covers 15 residues. Germline V gene sequence: CDR1 SQVTM, CDR2 ANQGSEA. The germline V and J ends were trimmed by 0 bases and 5 bases, with 17 bases remaining between them. The CDR3 DNA is TGCAGCGTTGAAGATCGGGCGGGAAGAGTCAACGAGCAGTACTTC. Protein product: CSVEDRAGRVNEQYF.

The V and J genes are TRBV6-1 and TRBJ2-2; weak D call: TRBD1 (5 bases). Germline CDR1 reads MNHNS; CDR2 reads SASEGT. The CDR3 totals 14 residues. The V gene lost 5 bases and the J gene lost 4 bases, with 11 bases spanning the gap. CDR3 residues: CASSRWGSTGELFF. As DNA, the CDR3 is TGTGCCAGCAGTAGATGGGGCAGCACCGGGGAGCTGTTTTTT.

This clonotype was picked up a small number of times. V and J are TRBV6-6 and TRBJ1-1; D unclear. The CDR3 loop spans 14 amino acids. Germline V gene sequence: CDR1 MNHNY, CDR2 SVGAGI (reference sequence). V lost 5 bases to trimming and J lost 4 bases, with 14 bases between them. CDR3: CASSRGSRSTEAFF. The CDR3 coding sequence is TGTGCCAGCAGTCGAGGGAGCAGGAGCACTGAAGCTTTCTTT.

This clonotype has just a few counts. The chain couples TRBV7-2 to TRBJ1-1, with 10 positions matching TRBD1. Germline V gives CDR1 SGHTA, CDR2 FQGNSA. The V and J ends lost 5 bases and 6 bases, in that order; junction bases with no gene match: 9. This CDR3 region has 15 residues. Here the CDR3 reads CASSTGTGATPEAFF. The DNA of the CDR3 is TGTGCCAGCAGCACGGGGACAGGGGCCACCCCTGAAGCTTTCTTT.

This clonotype showed up many times. The chain has TRBV5-6 and TRBJ1-1; D gene ambiguous. The CDR3 has 13 residues. CDR1 is SGHDT, CDR2 YYEEEE, per germline. V lost 4 bases and J lost 0, with 7 bases in between. The CDR3 here is CASSAIVNTEAFF. CDR3 DNA: TGTGCCAGCAGCGCCATAGTGAACACTGAAGCTTTCTTT. Based on the CDR3 plus reference TRBV5-6 and TRBJ1-1, the full variable domain is DAGVTQSPTHLIKTRGQQVTLRCSPKSGHDTVSWYQQALGQGPQFIFQYYEEEERQRGNFPDRFSGHQFPNYSSELNVNALLLGDSALYLCASSAIVNTEAFFGQGTRLTVV.

J is TRBJ2-5 and V is TRBV4-1; the D is unclear. Germline values: CDR1 MGHRA, CDR2 YSYEKL. Between the trimmed V and J ends, which lost 0 bases and 5 bases, there was a span of 10 bases. The CDR3 length is 14 residues. For the CDR3, the DNA is TGCGCCAGCAGCCAAGAAGTTTCTAGGGAGACCCAGTACTTC. Its protein product is CASSQEVSRETQYF.

The V and J genes are TRBV20-1 and TRBJ2-5; 9 positions match TRBD2. The CDR3 covers 18 residues. In germline, CDR1 is DFQATT, CDR2 SNEGSKA (reference sequence). J was trimmed by 3 bases and V by 2 bases; bases with no gene match: 16. CDR3 DNA sequence: TGCAGTGCTAGATTCTTCGGGGTGGGGCTAGCGGGGAAAGAGACCCAGTACTTC. Amino acid sequence: CSARFFGVGLAGKETQYF.

V usage is TRBV29-1 and J usage is TRBJ2-6; D call uncertain. The CDR3 runs to 13 residues. V was cut by 7 bases and J by 0 bases, with 7 bases left in between. CDR1 SQVTM and CDR2 ANQGSEA come from the germline V gene. The CDR3 loop is CSENNSGANVLTF. The CDR3, as DNA: TGCAGCGAAAACAACTCTGGGGCCAACGTCCTGACTTTC.

Concerning this clonotype itself: A junction end diverges from the germline sequence, so it may reflect a read error. The chain is built from TRBV10-3 and TRBJ1-1, with unresolved D. Germline CDR1 and CDR2: ENHRY and SYGVKD. This CDR3 is 11 amino acids long. The CDR3 nucleotides read TGTGCCAGCAGCGAGTGGACTGGAGCTTTCTTT. Protein sequence: CASSEWTGAFF.

The rearrangement uses TRBV7-2 and TRBJ1-2; 8 bases match TRBD1. The CDR3 consists of 15 residues. V shed 3 bases and J 0 bases; nucleotides not matched to a gene: 3. Germline loops: CDR1 SGHTA, CDR2 FQGNSA. Here the CDR3 DNA reads TGTGCCAGCAGCTTCCGGACAGGGTCTAACTATGGCTACACCTTC. Translating gives CASSFRTGSNYGYTF. The complete variable domain, with remaining parts taken from reference TRBV7-2 and TRBJ1-2, reads GAGVSQSPSNKVTEKGKDVELRCDPISGHTALYWYRQSLGQGLEFLIYFQGNSAPDKSGLPSDRFSAERTGGSVSTLTIQRTQQEDSAVYLCASSFRTGSNYGYTFGSGTRLTVV.

The V gene is TRBV12-3 or TRBV12-4, the J gene TRBJ1-2; D remains ambiguous. The CDR3 spans 15 residues. V was shortened by 3 bases and J by 2 bases, with 13 bases between the two germline ends. In DNA, the CDR3 is TGTGCCAGCAGTTTTTCGGGGAACAACAACTATGGCTACACCTTC. As protein: CASSFSGNNNYGYTF.